The source of this TCR beta chain is a study of T cell responses to AZD1222 COVID-19 vaccine. The repertoire was sequenced with immunoSEQ multiplex PCR; TCRdb's copy has only in-frame clones and lacks some. The profile shows about 150,000 clones, roughly 92% of them singletons. The sample holds a few counts of this clone. The CDR3 has 15 residues. V lost 7 bases and J lost 8, with 21 bases in between. The germline CDR1 and CDR2 sequences are MDHEN and SYDVKM. This material consisted of peripheral blood, taken on day 0 of AZD1222 vaccination. The receptor was isolated from an adult in good health. The rearrangement joins TRBV28 to TRBJ1-5; perhaps TRBD1 as D (6 bases). The CDR3 protein is CASTPGAGGGKPQHF. The DNA for the CDR3 is TGTGCCAGCACCCCCGGGGCTGGGGGCGGAAAGCCCCAGCATTTT.